This TCR beta chain came from a study of shared clonotypes between healthy human individuals. The CDR3 contains 12 residues. Germline V CDR1 and CDR2: MNHEY, SMNVEV (reference sequence). Trimming removed 3 bases at V and 7 bases at J, with 6 bases between. The table came from immunoSEQ multiplex PCR; TCRdb's copy has only in-frame clones and leaves some out. The sample lists roughly 1,000,000 clones, roughly 74% seen once, with approximately 0.5% in the top ten. This clone has only a few counts. The same CDR3 also results from other DNA sequences found in this sample. The material sequenced was memory CD4+ T cells from PBMCs. Subset denoted: CD45RA-negative fraction. The receptor was isolated from a man aged 18 to 29 in good health. Some clones in this sample may be carry-over from other donors' samples. The chain uses TRBV27 and TRBJ1-4, with D unclear. DNA of the CDR3: TGTGCCAGCAGTTTGCGGGGTGAAAAACTGTTTTTT. Amino acid sequence: CASSLRGEKLFF.